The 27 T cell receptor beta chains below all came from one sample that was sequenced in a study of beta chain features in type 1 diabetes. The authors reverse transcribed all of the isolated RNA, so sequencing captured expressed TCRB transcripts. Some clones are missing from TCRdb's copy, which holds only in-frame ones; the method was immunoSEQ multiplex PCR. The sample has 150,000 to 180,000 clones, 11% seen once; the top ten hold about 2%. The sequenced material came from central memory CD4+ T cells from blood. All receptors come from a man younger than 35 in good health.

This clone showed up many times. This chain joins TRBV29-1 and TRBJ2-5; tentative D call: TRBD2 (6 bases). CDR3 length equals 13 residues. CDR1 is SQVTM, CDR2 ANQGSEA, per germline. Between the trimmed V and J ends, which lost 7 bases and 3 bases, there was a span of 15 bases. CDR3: CSATGGNKETQYF. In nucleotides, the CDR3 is TGCAGCGCCACAGGCGGGAATAAAGAGACCCAGTACTTC.

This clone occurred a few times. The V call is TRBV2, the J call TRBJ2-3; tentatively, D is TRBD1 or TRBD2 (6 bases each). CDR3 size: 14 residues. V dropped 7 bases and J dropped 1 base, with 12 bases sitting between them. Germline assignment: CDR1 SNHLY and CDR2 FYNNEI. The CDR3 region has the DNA TGTGCCAGCAACGTCGGGGGCCGCACAGATACGCAGTATTTT. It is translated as CASNVGGRTDTQYF.

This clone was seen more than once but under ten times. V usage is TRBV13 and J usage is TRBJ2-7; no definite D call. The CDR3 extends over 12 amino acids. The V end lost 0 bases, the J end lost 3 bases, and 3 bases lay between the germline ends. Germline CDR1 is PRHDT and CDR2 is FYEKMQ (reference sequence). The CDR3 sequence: CASSLGIYEQYF. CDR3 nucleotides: TGTGCCAGCAGCTTAGGGATCTACGAGCAGTACTTC.

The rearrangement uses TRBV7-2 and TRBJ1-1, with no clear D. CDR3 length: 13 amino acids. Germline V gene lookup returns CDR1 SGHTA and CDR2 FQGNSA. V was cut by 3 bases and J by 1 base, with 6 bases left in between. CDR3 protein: CASSFKANTEAFF. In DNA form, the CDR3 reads TGTGCCAGCAGCTTTAAGGCGAACACTGAAGCTTTCTTT.

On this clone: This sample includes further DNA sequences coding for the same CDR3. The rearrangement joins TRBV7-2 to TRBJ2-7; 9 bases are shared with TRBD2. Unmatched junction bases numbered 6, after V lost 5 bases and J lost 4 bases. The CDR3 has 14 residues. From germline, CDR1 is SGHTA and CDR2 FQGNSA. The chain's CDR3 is CASSLTSGRYEQYF. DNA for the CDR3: TGTGCCAGCAGCCTGACTAGCGGTAGATACGAGCAGTACTTC. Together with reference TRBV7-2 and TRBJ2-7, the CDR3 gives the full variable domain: GAGVSQSPSNKVTEKGKDVELRCDPISGHTALYWYRQSLGQGLEFLIYFQGNSAPDKSGLPSDRFSAERTGGSVSTLTIQRTQQEDSAVYLCASSLTSGRYEQYFGPGTRLTVT.

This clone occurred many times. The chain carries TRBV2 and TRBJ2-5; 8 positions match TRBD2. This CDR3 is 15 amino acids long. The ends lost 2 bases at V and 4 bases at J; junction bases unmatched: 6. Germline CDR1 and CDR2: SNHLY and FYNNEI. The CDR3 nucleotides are TGTGCCAGCAGTGAAATGGGACTAGAAGTAGAGACCCAGTACTTC. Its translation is CASSEMGLEVETQYF.

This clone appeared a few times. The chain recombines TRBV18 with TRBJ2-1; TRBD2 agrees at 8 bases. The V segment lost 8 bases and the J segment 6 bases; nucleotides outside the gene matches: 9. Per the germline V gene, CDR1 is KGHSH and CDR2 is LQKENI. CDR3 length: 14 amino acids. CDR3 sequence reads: CASTLVGGANEQFF. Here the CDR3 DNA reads TGTGCCAGCACCCTGGTCGGGGGGGCCAATGAGCAGTTCTTC.

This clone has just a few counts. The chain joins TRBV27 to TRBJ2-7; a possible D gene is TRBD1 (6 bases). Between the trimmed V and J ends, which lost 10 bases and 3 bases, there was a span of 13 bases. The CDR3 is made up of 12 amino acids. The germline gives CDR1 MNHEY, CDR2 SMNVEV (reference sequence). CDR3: CATSDRIYEQYF. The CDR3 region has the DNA TGTGCCACCTCTGACAGGATCTACGAGCAGTACTTC.

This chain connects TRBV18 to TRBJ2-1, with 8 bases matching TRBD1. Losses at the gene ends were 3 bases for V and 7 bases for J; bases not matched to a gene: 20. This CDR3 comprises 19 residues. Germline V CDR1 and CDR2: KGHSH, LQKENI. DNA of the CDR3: TGTGCCAGCTCACCTGATTGGACAGGGAGGCCGGCCATTGATAATGAGCAGTTCTTC. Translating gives CASSPDWTGRPAIDNEQFF.

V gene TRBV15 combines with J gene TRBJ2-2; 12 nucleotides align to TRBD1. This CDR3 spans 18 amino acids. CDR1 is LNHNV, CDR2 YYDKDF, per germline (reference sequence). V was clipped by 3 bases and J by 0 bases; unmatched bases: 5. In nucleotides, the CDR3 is TGTGCCACCAGCAGCGCCGGGACAGGGGGCTCGAACACCGGGGAGCTGTTTTTT. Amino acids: CATSSAGTGGSNTGELFF.

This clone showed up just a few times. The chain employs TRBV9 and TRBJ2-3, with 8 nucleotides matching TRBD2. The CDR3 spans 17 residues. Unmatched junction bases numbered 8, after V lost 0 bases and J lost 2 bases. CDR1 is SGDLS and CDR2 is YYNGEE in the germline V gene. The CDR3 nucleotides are TGTGCCAGCAGCGTAGGTAACCGGGGGGGCGTCACAGATACGCAGTATTTT. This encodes CASSVGNRGGVTDTQYF.

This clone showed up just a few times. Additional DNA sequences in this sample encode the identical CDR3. CDR3 bases: TGTGCCAGCAGCCTAGGGACACCTTACGAGCAGTACTTC. It encodes CASSLGTPYEQYF. The genes are TRBV28 and TRBJ2-7; tentatively, D is TRBD1 (6 bases). The CDR3 contains 13 residues. Between the trimmed V and J ends, which lost 6 bases and 4 bases, there was a span of 13 bases. In germline, CDR1 is MDHEN, CDR2 SYDVKM.

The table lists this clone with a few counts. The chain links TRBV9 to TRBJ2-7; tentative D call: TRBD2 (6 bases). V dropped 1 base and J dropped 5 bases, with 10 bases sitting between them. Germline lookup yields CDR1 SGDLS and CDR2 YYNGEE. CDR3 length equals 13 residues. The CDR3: CASSVRGFDEQYF. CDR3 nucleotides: TGTGCCAGCAGCGTACGGGGGTTTGACGAGCAGTACTTC.

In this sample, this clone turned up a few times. Here the CDR3 DNA reads TGTGCCAGCAGCCAGGGCGGAGCCCGGGGAAACTACGAGCAGTACTTC. This translates into CASSQGGARGNYEQYF. The rearrangement links TRBV5-4 to TRBJ2-7; D is tentatively TRBD1 or TRBD2 (5 bases each). The CDR3 is 16 amino acids. The V end was cut by 4 bases, the J end by 3 bases, with 20 bases between. CDR1 and CDR2 (germline): SGHNT, YYREEE (reference sequence).

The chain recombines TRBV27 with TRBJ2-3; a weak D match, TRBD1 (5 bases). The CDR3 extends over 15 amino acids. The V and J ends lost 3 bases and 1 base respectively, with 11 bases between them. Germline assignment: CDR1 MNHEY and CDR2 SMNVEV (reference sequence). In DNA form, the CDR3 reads TGTGCCAGCAGTTTCCGCCCGACAGGCACAGATACGCAGTATTTT. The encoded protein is CASSFRPTGTDTQYF.

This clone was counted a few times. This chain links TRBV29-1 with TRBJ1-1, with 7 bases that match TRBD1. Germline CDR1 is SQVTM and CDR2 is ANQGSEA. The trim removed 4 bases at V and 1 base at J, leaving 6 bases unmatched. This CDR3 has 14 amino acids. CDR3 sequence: CSVVRRTGNTEAFF. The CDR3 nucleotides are TGCAGCGTTGTCCGGAGGACAGGGAACACTGAAGCTTTCTTT. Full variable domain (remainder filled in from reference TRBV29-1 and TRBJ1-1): SAVISQKPSRDICQRGTSLTIQCQVDSQVTMMFWYRQQPGQSLTLIATANQGSEATYESGFVIDKFPISRPNLTFSTLTVSNMSPEDSSIYLCSVVRRTGNTEAFFGQGTRLTVV.

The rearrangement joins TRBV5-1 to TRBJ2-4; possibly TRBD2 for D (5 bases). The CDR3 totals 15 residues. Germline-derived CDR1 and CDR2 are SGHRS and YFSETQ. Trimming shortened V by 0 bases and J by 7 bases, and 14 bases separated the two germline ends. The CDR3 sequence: CASSLAVGPGNIQYF. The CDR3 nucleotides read TGCGCCAGCAGCTTGGCCGTCGGACCGGGGAACATTCAGTACTTC.

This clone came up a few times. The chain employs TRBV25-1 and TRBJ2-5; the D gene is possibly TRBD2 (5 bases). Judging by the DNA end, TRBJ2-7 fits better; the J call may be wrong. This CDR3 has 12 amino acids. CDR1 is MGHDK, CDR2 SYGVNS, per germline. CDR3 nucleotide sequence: TGTGCCAGCAGCCCTAGAGGGAGCGAGCAGTACTTC. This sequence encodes CASSPRGSEQYF.

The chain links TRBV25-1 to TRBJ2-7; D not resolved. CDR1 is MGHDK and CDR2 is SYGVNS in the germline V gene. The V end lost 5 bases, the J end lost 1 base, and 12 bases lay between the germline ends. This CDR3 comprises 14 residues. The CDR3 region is CASSRIGLSYEQYF. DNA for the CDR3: TGTGCCAGCAGTAGAATCGGGTTGTCCTACGAGCAGTACTTC.

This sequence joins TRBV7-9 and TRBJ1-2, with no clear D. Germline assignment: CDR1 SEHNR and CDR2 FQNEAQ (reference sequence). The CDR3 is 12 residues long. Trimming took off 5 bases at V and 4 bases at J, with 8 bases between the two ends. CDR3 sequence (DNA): TGTGCCAGCAGCCCGGACTTCTATGGCTACACCTTC. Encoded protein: CASSPDFYGYTF.

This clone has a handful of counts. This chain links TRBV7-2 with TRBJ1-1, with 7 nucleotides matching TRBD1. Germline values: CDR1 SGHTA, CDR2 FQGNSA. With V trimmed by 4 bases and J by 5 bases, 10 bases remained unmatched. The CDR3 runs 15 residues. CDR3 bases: TGTGCCAGCAGCTCTCAACAGGGGTCGGGGACTGAAGCTTTCTTT. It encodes CASSSQQGSGTEAFF.

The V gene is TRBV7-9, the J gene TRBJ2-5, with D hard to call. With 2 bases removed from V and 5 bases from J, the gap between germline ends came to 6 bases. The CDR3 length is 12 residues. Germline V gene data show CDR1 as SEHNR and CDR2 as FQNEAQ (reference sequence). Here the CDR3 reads CASSLSVETQYF. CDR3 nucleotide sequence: TGTGCCAGCAGCTTAAGCGTCGAGACCCAGTACTTC.

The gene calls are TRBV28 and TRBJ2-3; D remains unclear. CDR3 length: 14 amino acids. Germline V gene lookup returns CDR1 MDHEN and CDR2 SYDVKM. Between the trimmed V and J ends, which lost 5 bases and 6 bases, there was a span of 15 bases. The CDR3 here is CASSPVDRADTQYF. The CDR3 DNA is TGTGCCAGCAGTCCCGTTGATCGGGCCGATACGCAGTATTTT.

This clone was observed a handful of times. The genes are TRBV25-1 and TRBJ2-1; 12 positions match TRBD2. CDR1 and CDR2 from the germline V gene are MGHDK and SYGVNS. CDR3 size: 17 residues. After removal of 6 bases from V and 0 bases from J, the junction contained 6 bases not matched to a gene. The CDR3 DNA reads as TGTGCCAGCAGCACTAGCGGGGGGCTGAGCTCCTACAATGAGCAGTTCTTC. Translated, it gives CASSTSGGLSSYNEQFF.

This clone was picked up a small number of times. The CDR3 here is CASSGTVGTQYF. The CDR3 nucleotides are TGTGCCAGCAGTGGGACAGTGGGGACCCAGTACTTC. The V and J genes are TRBV25-1 and TRBJ2-5, with a weak D call TRBD1 (6 bases). The V end lost 4 bases, the J end lost 7 bases, and 10 bases lay between the germline ends. The CDR3 extends over 12 amino acids. The germline V gene encodes CDR1 MGHDK and CDR2 SYGVNS.

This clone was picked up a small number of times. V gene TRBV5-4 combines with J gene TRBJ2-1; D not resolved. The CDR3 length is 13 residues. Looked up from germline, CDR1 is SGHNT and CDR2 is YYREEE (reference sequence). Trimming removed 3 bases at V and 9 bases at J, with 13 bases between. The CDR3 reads CASSSLSLGEQFF. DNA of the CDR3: TGTGCCAGCAGCTCCCTAAGTTTGGGTGAGCAGTTCTTC.

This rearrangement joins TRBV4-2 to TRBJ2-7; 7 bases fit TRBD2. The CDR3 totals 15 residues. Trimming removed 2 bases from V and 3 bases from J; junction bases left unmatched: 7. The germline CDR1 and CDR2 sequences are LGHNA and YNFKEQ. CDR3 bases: TGTGCCAGCAGCCAATTAGGACTAGGTTTCTACGAGCAGTACTTC. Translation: CASSQLGLGFYEQYF.